This T cell receptor (beta chain) emerged from a study of T-cell reconstitution after alpha-beta-depleted transplantation in children. Using unique molecular identifiers, the investigators prepared the TCRbeta library. MiXCR, applied by TCRdb to the PCR reads, yields one record per CDR3 protein. This sample yields 190,000 or so distinct CDR3 sequences, of which 5% to 6.5% are seen a single time; roughly 4.5% belongs to the top ten. This CDR3 is built from 13 residues. V lost 6 bases and J 6 bases, leaving 13 bases between the germline ends. Study-level results: At the one-year point after transplant, T-cell counts and TCRbeta diversity were found to come mostly from T cells that had been newly produced.

This clonotype was recorded many times. Its antigen is still unknown. Sample: PBMCs, taken before TCRalphabeta/CD19-depleted stem cell transplant. The receptor was isolated from a girl under three years old with combined immunodeficiency, due to receive a stem cell transplant. The V and J genes are TRBV12-3 or TRBV12-4 and TRBJ2-3, with a tentative D call TRBD1 (6 bases). The CDR3 sequence: CASSLYREDTQYF. CDR3 nucleotides: TGTGCCAGCAGCTTATACAGGGAGGATACGCAGTATTTT.